This T cell receptor beta chain was sequenced in a study of neurological immune-mediated disorders. Germline V gene lookup returns CDR1 DFQATT and CDR2 SNEGSKA (reference sequence). This CDR3 region has 14 residues. Unmatched junction bases numbered 6, after V lost 2 bases and J lost 7 bases. A single record per CDR3 protein comes from TCRdb applying MiXCR to the 5' RACE reads. The profile covers 87,000 or so distinct CDR3 sequences, with around 3.5% appearing a single time and less than 3% taken by the ten largest. This clonotype occurred many times. The material sequenced was PBMCs. This rearrangement joins TRBV20-1 to TRBJ1-5, with 9 positions matching TRBD1. The TCR originated in a woman aged 45-60 years with multiple sclerosis. The CDR3 nucleotides are TGCAGTGCTAGAAGGGGACAGGGCACCCAGCCCCAGCATTTT. Amino acid sequence: CSARRGQGTQPQHF.